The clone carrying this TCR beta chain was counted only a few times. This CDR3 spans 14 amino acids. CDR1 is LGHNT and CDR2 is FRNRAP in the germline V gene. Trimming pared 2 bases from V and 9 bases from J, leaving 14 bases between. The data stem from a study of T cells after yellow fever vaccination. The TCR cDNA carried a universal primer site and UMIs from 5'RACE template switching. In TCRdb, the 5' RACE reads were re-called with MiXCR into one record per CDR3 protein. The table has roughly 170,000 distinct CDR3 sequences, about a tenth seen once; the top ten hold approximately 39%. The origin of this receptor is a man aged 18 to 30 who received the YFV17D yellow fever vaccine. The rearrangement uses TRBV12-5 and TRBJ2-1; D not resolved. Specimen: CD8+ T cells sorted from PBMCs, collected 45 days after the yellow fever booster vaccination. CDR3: CASGLSLLDGEQFF. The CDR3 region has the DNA TGTGCTAGTGGTTTGTCCCTCCTAGACGGTGAGCAGTTCTTC. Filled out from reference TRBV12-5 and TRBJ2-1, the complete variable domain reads DARVTQTPRHKVTEMGQEVTMRCQPILGHNTVFWYRQTMMQGLELLAYFRNRAPLDDSGMPKDRFSAEMPDATLATLKIQPSEPRDSAVYFCASGLSLLDGEQFFGPGTRLTVL.